This T cell receptor beta chain was recorded in a study of T cells in Graves' hyperthyroidism and ophthalmopathy. Amplified regions were TCR beta CDR3 sequences from RNA transcripts. In the first-round RT-PCR of the TCR CDR3, the HTBI primer set was used. MiXCR, run by TCRdb on the multiplex PCR reads, gives a single entry per CDR3 protein. Of 300,000 to 450,000 distinct CDR3 sequences detected, approximately 15% appear once; the ten largest clones hold around 20%. Study results and limitations: Researchers found most expanded thyroid clonotypes above 0.001 in blood as well.

Those with hyperthyroidism were 18 to 65 years old, newly diagnosed, and ill for under 2 months. A patient was excluded if there was uncontrolled infection, other autoimmune disease, pregnancy or lactation. Clinical symptoms, serum thyroxine, TRAb, thyroid ultrasound and orbital computed tomography established diagnosis. This clonotype was observed a few times. The antigen remains unidentified. The CDR3 has 16 amino acids. V lost 0 bases and J 1 base, leaving 11 bases between the germline ends. Germline V gives CDR1 LGHNA, CDR2 YNFKEQ. The chain joins TRBV4-2 to TRBJ2-3, with D hard to call. The TCR sequence derives from a man aged 25-45 years with Graves' hyperthyroidism that later progressed to Graves' ophthalmopathy. Sequencing was performed on blood. CDR3 loop: CASSQDMVIRTDTQYF. For the CDR3, the DNA is TGTGCCAGCAGCCAAGATATGGTAATTCGCACAGATACGCAGTATTTT.